This T cell receptor (beta chain) derives from a study of CD8+ T cells in alopecia areata. Study-wide context: Administration of oral tofacitinib to treated patients was at 5 to 10 mg twice daily. Whole-study results and caveats: In scalp samples, resident alphabeta T cells of normal skin are also sequenced.

The ends were cut back, 5 bases at V and 5 bases at J, with 14 bases in the middle. There are 14 residues in the CDR3. Germline V CDR1 and CDR2: SGHVS, FNYEAQ. Extraction of RNA preceded its reverse transcription into cDNA, which served as the sequencing template. Clones were sequenced by immunoSEQ multiplex PCR, and TCRdb holds only the in-frame ones, with some missing. This table holds over 85,000 clones, about two fifths found once. For this clone: Its target is unknown.

Sequenced input: CD4+ T cells sorted from blood. The clonotype comes from a human donor with alopecia areata. The V call is TRBV7-6, the J call TRBJ2-3; D may be TRBD2 (6 bases). CDR3 residues: CASSRRDFGDTQYF. CDR3 nucleotide sequence: TGTGCCAGCAGCCGACGGGACTTTGGAGATACGCAGTATTTT. Filled out from reference TRBV7-6 and TRBJ2-3, the complete variable domain reads GAGVSQSPRYKVTKRGQDVALRCDPISGHVSLYWYRQALGQGPEFLTYFNYEAQQDKSGLPNDRFSAERPEGSISTLTIQRTEQRDSAMYRCASSRRDFGDTQYFGPGTRLTVL.